These T cell receptor beta chains were read from a single sample in a study of T cell responses to AZD1222 COVID-19 vaccine. TCRdb's copy holds only in-frame clones and misses some; the assay was immunoSEQ multiplex PCR. The sample lists 90,000 to 130,000 clones, about nine tenths occurring once. This material consisted of peripheral blood, taken on day 0 of AZD1222 vaccination. These receptor sequences come from an adult in good health. CDR3s include the opening cysteine and the closing phenylalanine or tryptophan. Each record gives: D gene, clone size, J gene, V gene, CDR3 protein, CDR3 DNA. The D gene is left open where the match is weak. Not all rows give a size; the values are once, few, many and, for expanded clones, a class.

>.|.|TRBJ1-1|TRBV10-3
CAISPVSGGTEAFF
TGTGCCATCAGTCCAGTGAGCGGGGGCACTGAAGCTTTCTTT
>.|.|TRBJ2-7|TRBV7-3
CASSPDRYEQYF
TGTGCCAGCAGCCCCGACAGGTACGAGCAGTACTTC
>.|.|TRBJ2-1|TRBV12-3/TRBV12-4
CASSGVALDEQFF
TGTGCCAGCAGCGGGGTGGCGTTGGATGAGCAGTTCTTC
>.|.|TRBJ1-2|TRBV7-8
CASSPRTDNYGYTF
TGTGCCAGCAGCCCGAGGACAGACAACTATGGCTACACCTTC
>.|.|TRBJ1-2|TRBV12-3/TRBV12-4
CASSVGGAQGYTF
TGTGCCAGCAGCGTTGGCGGGGCTCAAGGCTACACCTTC
>.|once|TRBJ1-1|TRBV11-2
CASSPRGQLNTEAFF
TGTGCCAGCAGCCCGAGGGGTCAGTTAAACACTGAAGCTTTCTTT
>TRBD1|.|TRBJ2-1|TRBV11-3
CASSARDRGHNEQFF
TGTGCCAGCAGCGCCCGGGACAGGGGGCACAATGAGCAGTTCTTC
>.|once|TRBJ1-2|TRBV7-9
CASSFEGVGGYTF
TGTGCCAGCAGCTTTGAGGGTGTGGGAGGCTACACCTTC
>TRBD2|.|TRBJ2-2|TRBV14
CASSRGLALNTGELFF
TGTGCCAGCAGCCGGGGACTAGCTTTGAACACCGGGGAGCTGTTTTTT
>.|.|TRBJ1-3|TRBV4-2
CASSQAQGYGNTIYF
TGTGCCAGCAGCCAAGCCCAGGGTTATGGAAACACCATATATTTT
>.|.|TRBJ2-7|TRBV5-4
CASSMQGTYEQYF
TGTGCCAGCAGCATGCAGGGAACCTACGAGCAGTACTTC